One sample yielded the 14 T cell receptor beta chains listed below, sequenced in a study of OX40 agonist ivuxolimab in advanced cancers. Repertoires were generated with immunoSEQ multiplex PCR, while TCRdb's copy carries only in-frame clones and drops some. Here the sample spans under 65,000 clones, around 90% being singletons. The starting material was CD4+ or CD8+ T cells sorted from blood, obtained in a trial of the OX40 agonist ivuxolimab. These TCRs come from an adult with an advanced solid tumor such as melanoma, head and neck, liver or kidney cancer.

The genes are TRBV5-4 and TRBJ2-2, with 12 bases fitting TRBD2. V was pared by 2 bases and J by 9 bases, with 11 bases of the junction left unmatched. The CDR3 is 17 amino acids. Germline V CDR1 and CDR2: SGHNT, YYREEE (reference sequence). The DNA of the CDR3 is TGTGCCAGCAGCTTTTCTAGCGGGAGGGCCTCCTTCAGGGAGCTGTTTTTT. It specifies CASSFSSGRASFRELFF.

This rearrangement joins TRBV19 to TRBJ1-5, with D possibly TRBD1 on 6 matching bases. This CDR3 region has 17 residues. CDR1 is LNHDA and CDR2 is SQIVND in the germline V gene (reference sequence). V lost 2 bases and J 4 bases, leaving 18 bases between the germline ends. CDR3 bases: TGTGCCAGTAGTATACTACAGGGTAAGAGGCCTAATCAGCCCCAGCATTTT. Translating it yields CASSILQGKRPNQPQHF.

This clone was seen only once. Relative to the germline gene, one junction end is altered; a read error may explain this. This sequence joins TRBV19 and TRBJ2-7, with D hard to call. The CDR3 consists of 17 residues. CDR1 and CDR2 (germline): LNHDA, SQIVND (reference sequence). DNA for the CDR3: TGTGCCAGTAGTGTAGACCTATTGGGGTCCACAACCTACGAGCAGTACTTC. Translated, it gives CASSVDLLGSTTYEQYF.

V and J are TRBV12-2 and TRBJ2-2; the DNA was not used to check the table's D call, TRBD1. TRBV12-2 is recorded as a pseudogene. The CDR3 runs to 15 residues. The DNA of the CDR3 is TGTGCAAGTCGCTCGGACAGGGGCGGCACCGGGGAGCTGTTTTTT. It codes for CASRSDRGGTGELFF.

The J gene is TRBJ2-2, the V gene TRBV30, with TRBD1 matching 8 bases. V lost 5 bases to trimming and J lost 7 bases; unmatched junction nucleotides: 15. The germline gives CDR1 GTSNPN, CDR2 SVGIG (reference sequence). This CDR3 has 16 amino acids. As DNA, the CDR3 is TGTGCCTGGGACCCAGTCGGCGACAGGGGAGGCGGGGAGCTGTTTTTT. Its translation: CAWDPVGDRGGGELFF.

This clone was recorded once. The chain recombines TRBV5-4 with TRBJ1-2; TRBD1 matches 7 bases. Germline CDR1 reads SGHNT; CDR2 reads YYREEE (reference sequence). The V and J ends lost 4 bases and 4 bases, in that order; junction bases with no gene match: 7. The CDR3 runs 14 residues. The CDR3 here is CASSLGQFVYGYTF. The CDR3, as DNA: TGTGCCAGCAGCCTGGGACAGTTCGTCTATGGCTACACCTTC.

As to this clone: The same CDR3 arises from other DNA sequences in this sample as well. This rearrangement joins TRBV5-1 to TRBJ1-1, with a possible D match to TRBD1 (6 bases). Per germline, CDR1 SGHRS and CDR2 YFSETQ. Trimming took off 4 bases at V and 0 bases at J, with 10 bases between the two ends. The CDR3 has 14 amino acids. CDR3 nucleotide sequence: TGCGCCAGCAGCGCGGACAGCCTGAACACTGAAGCTTTCTTT. This sequence encodes CASSADSLNTEAFF.

The chain links TRBV4-1 to TRBJ1-3; D gene unclear. The CDR3 has 13 residues. Trimming took 2 bases from V and 4 from J, leaving 6 bases between them. Germline V lookup: CDR1 MGHRA, CDR2 YSYEKL. The CDR3 loop reads CASSQLRGNTIYF. CDR3 DNA: TGCGCCAGCAGCCAACTTAGAGGAAACACCATATATTTT.

This chain connects TRBV27 to TRBJ2-3; maybe TRBD1 (6 bases). The germline gives CDR1 MNHEY, CDR2 SMNVEV (reference sequence). V lost 7 bases and J lost 2, with 16 bases in between. There are 15 residues in the CDR3. CDR3 bases: TGTGCCAGCACCCCCGGGACAAGCAACACAGATACGCAGTATTTT. Its translation is CASTPGTSNTDTQYF.

The chain employs TRBV5-1 and TRBJ2-2, with 9 bases fitting TRBD2. The CDR3 loop spans 17 amino acids. Germline loops: CDR1 SGHRS, CDR2 YFSETQ. With V trimmed by 2 bases and J by 0 bases, 5 bases remained unmatched. The CDR3 nucleotides read TGCGCCAGCAGCTTCCCCATAGCGGGGGCGAACACCGGGGAGCTGTTTTTT. Its protein is CASSFPIAGANTGELFF.

The gene calls are TRBV11-2 and TRBJ2-2; D is ambiguous. The CDR3 runs to 15 residues. The V gene's germline CDR1 is SGHAT and CDR2 FQNNGV. Trimming took 1 base from V and 0 from J, leaving 6 bases between them. The CDR3 here is CASSLVQTNTGELFF. Written as DNA, the CDR3 is TGTGCCAGCAGCTTAGTACAGACGAACACCGGGGAGCTGTTTTTT.

This rearrangement joins TRBV11-2 to TRBJ2-7; 7 nucleotides agree with TRBD1. The CDR3 length is 14 residues. Losses at the gene ends were 5 bases for V and 3 bases for J; bases not matched to a gene: 7. Germline assignment: CDR1 SGHAT and CDR2 FQNNGV. The CDR3 here is CASSPRDSVYEQYF. CDR3 DNA: TGTGCCAGCAGCCCCAGGGACAGTGTCTACGAGCAGTACTTC. Together with reference TRBV11-2 and TRBJ2-7, the CDR3 gives the full variable domain: EAGVAQSPRYKIIEKRQSVAFWCNPISGHATLYWYQQILGQGPKLLIQFQNNGVVDDSQLPKDRFSAERLKGVDSTLKIQPAKLEDSAVYLCASSPRDSVYEQYFGPGTRLTVT.

The chain combines TRBV19 with TRBJ2-7; 9 bases are a match to TRBD2. Unmatched junction bases numbered 4, after V lost 1 base and J lost 3 bases. In germline, CDR1 is LNHDA, CDR2 SQIVND (reference sequence). The CDR3 loop spans 15 amino acids. CDR3 sequence reads: CASSIATSGHYEQYF. The CDR3, as DNA: TGTGCCAGTAGTATAGCAACTAGCGGGCACTACGAGCAGTACTTC.

The chain links TRBV19 to TRBJ2-2; 8 bases align to TRBD1. Germline V CDR1 and CDR2: LNHDA, SQIVND (reference sequence). The CDR3 has 14 amino acids. Trimming at V came to 11 bases and at J to 7 bases, leaving 12 bases not matched to a gene. The CDR3 loop is CAADARQGNGELFF. CDR3 sequence (DNA): TGTGCCGCAGATGCGAGACAGGGGAACGGGGAGCTGTTTTTT.